Reported below is one TCR beta chain. The CDR3 totals 14 residues. Per germline, CDR1 LNHDA and CDR2 SQIVND (reference sequence). V was pared by 5 bases and J by 3 bases, with 10 bases between. The data stem from a study of blood T cell repertoires in COVID-19. For the study at large: Some COVID-19 samples were acute and others convalescent; all came from the United States, Italy and Spain. T cells, B-cell-depleted T cells, or PBMCs supplied cDNA or gDNA.

The authors' processing: Estimated nucleated cell counts came from reference gene primer amplification. The method was immunoSEQ multiplex PCR; TCRdb's version includes in-frame clones alone and lacks a portion of them. That table is the source of V, J and clone size, and D and trimming were worked out from the DNA. This table has 100,000 to 130,000 clones, roughly 70% appearing once. The TCR originated in a woman aged 40 to 55 with acute or convalescent COVID-19. The chain has TRBV19 and TRBJ2-2, with D possibly matching TRBD2 (5 bases). The sequencing input was peripheral blood. The CDR3 nucleotides are TGTGCCAGTAGTCGGACTTTCTACACCGGGGAGCTGTTTTTT. Encoded protein: CASSRTFYTGELFF.